This T cell receptor beta chain was identified during a study of technical replicates of blood from several donors. Produced via immunoSEQ multiplex PCR; TCRdb's table is partial and in-frame only. The sample includes tens of thousands of clones, 90% to 95% of them seen just once. CDR1 and CDR2 from the germline V gene are PRHDT and FYEKMQ (reference sequence). The J segment lost 3 bases and the V segment lost 5 bases, leaving 8 bases of the junction unmatched. This CDR3 is built from 15 residues. This chain links TRBV13 with TRBJ2-7; 9 bases agree with TRBD2. Sequencing was performed on T cells isolated from PBMCs. The TCR comes from a human donor in good health. The CDR3, as DNA: TGTGCCAGCAGCCCCCGGACTAGCGAGATCTACGAGCAGTACTTC. Protein product: CASSPRTSEIYEQYF. Supplemented by reference TRBV13 and TRBJ2-7, the full variable domain reads AAGVIQSPRHLIKEKRETATLKCYPIPRHDTVYWYQQGPGQDPQFLISFYEKMQSDKGSIPDRFSAQQFSDYHSELNMSSLELGDSALYFCASSPRTSEIYEQYFGPGTRLTVT.